Presented here are 7 T cell receptor beta chains from one specimen sequenced in a study of human T cells and chemical hapten exposure. TCRdb redid the calling of the RACE reads with MiXCR, one entry per CDR3 protein. The repertoire holds approximately 89,000 distinct CDR3 sequences, around 6.7% seen once, with roughly 1.4% in the top ten. Time point indicated: patch test 2, 6 weeks after DPC sensitization. Treatment denoted: therapeutic diphenylcyclopropenone sensitization with weekly scalp DPC. The starting material was whole blood, obtained in connection with sensitization to the hapten diphenylcyclopropenone (DPC). Receptor source: a woman under 40 with alopecia areata. Some clones in this sample may be carry-over from other donors' samples.

This clonotype was observed many times. The V call is TRBV5-1, the J call TRBJ2-5; 7 bases map to TRBD2. The germline CDR1 and CDR2 sequences are SGHRS and YFSETQ. V lost 4 bases and J lost 4; bases outside the gene matches: 7. The CDR3 contains 14 residues. Here the CDR3 DNA reads TGCGCCAGCAGCCGAAGCGGGGTACGAGAGACCCAGTACTTC. This sequence encodes CASSRSGVRETQYF.

In this sample, this clonotype turned up many times. The rearrangement joins TRBV20-1 to TRBJ1-2, with 8 bases identical to TRBD1. This CDR3 spans 15 amino acids. Losses at the gene ends were 3 bases for V and 4 bases for J; bases not matched to a gene: 10. Germline values: CDR1 DFQATT, CDR2 SNEGSKA (reference sequence). The CDR3 protein is CSASHDRGFSYGYTF. The CDR3 DNA is TGCAGTGCTAGTCATGACAGGGGTTTTAGCTATGGCTACACCTTC.

This clonotype was detected many times. V and J are TRBV6-1 and TRBJ1-5, with 8 positions matching TRBD1. The junction had 11 bases not matched to a gene; V was cut back by 3 bases and J by 7 bases. Looked up from germline, CDR1 is MNHNS and CDR2 is SASEGT. The CDR3 is made up of 16 amino acids. The CDR3 bases are TGTGCCAGCAGTGAGAGAGGACAGGGAGCCACCCAGCCCCAGCATTTT. Residues: CASSERGQGATQPQHF.

This clonotype was observed many times. The chain joins TRBV20-1 to TRBJ1-1; D remains ambiguous. This CDR3 has 14 amino acids. Looked up from germline, CDR1 is DFQATT and CDR2 is SNEGSKA (reference sequence). V was pared by 5 bases and J by 3 bases, with 16 bases between. The CDR3 nucleotides read TGCAGTGCTGGACGGAGACATTATGACACTGAAGCTTTCTTT. It encodes CSAGRRHYDTEAFF.

The chain couples TRBV29-1 to TRBJ1-1, with D unclear. Germline lookup yields CDR1 SQVTM and CDR2 ANQGSEA. This CDR3 has 12 residues. V lost 3 bases and J 4 bases, leaving 9 bases between the germline ends. CDR3 DNA sequence: TGCAGCGTTGATAAGGGCGGCACTGAAGCTTTCTTT. Amino acid sequence: CSVDKGGTEAFF.

In this sample, this clonotype turned up many times. This sequence joins TRBV29-1 and TRBJ2-2; D perhaps matches TRBD1 (6 bases). The germline V gene encodes CDR1 SQVTM and CDR2 ANQGSEA. The CDR3 length is 14 residues. Trimming removed 4 bases at V and 5 bases at J, with 14 bases between. CDR3 amino acids: CSVGWGLKTGELFF. The CDR3 DNA reads as TGCAGCGTTGGATGGGGGCTGAAGACCGGGGAGCTGTTTTTT.

The rearrangement uses TRBV29-1 and TRBJ1-1; D call uncertain. The V gene's germline CDR1 is SQVTM and CDR2 ANQGSEA. The length of the CDR3 is 12 residues. Deletions cut 8 bases from V and 0 bases from J, with 10 bases between. In DNA, the CDR3 is TGCAGCCCAACTGGCCTGAACACTGAAGCTTTCTTT. Its translation is CSPTGLNTEAFF.